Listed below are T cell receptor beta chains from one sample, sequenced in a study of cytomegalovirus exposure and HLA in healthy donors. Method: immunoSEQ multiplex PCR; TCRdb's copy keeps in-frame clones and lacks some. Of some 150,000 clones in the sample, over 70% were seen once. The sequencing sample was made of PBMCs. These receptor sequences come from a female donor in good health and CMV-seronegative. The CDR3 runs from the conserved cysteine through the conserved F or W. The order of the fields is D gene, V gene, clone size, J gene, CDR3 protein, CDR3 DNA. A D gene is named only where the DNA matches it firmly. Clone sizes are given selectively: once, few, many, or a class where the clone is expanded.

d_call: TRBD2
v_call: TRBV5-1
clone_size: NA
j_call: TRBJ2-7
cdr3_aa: CASSSIAGFEQYF
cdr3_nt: TGCGCCAGCAGCTCAATAGCGGGTTTCGAGCAGTACTTC

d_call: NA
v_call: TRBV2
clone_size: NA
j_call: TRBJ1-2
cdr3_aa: CASSYRTANYGYTF
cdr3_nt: TGTGCCAGCAGTTATAGGACAGCTAACTATGGCTACACCTTC

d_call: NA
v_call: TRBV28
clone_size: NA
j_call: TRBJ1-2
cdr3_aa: CASRLQGTNYGYTF
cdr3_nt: TGTGCCAGCAGGCTACAGGGTACTAACTATGGCTACACCTTC

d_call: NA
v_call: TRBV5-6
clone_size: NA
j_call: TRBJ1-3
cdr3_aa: CASSLAVGPGNTIYF
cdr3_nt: TGTGCCAGCAGCTTGGCAGTGGGCCCTGGAAACACCATATATTTT

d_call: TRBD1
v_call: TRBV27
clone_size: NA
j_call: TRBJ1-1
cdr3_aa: CASRPDRVDTEAFF
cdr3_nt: TGTGCCAGCCGACCGGACAGGGTCGACACTGAAGCTTTCTTT

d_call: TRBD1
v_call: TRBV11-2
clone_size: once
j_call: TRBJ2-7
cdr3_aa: CASSPTGLEQYF
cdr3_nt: TGTGCCAGCAGCCCGACAGGGCTTGAGCAGTACTTC

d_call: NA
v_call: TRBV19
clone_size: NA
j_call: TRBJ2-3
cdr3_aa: CASSLADTQYF
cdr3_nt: TGTGCCAGTAGTCTAGCGGATACGCAGTATTTT

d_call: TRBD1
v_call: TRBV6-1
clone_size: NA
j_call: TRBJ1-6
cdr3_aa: CAGFTGTAYNSPLHF
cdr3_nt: TGTGCCGGCTTCACCGGGACAGCTTATAATTCACCCCTCCACTTT

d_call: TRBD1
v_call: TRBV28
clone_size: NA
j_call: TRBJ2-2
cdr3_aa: CASSFPGTGRTGELFF
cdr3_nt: TGTGCCAGCAGTTTCCCCGGGACAGGTCGCACCGGGGAGCTGTTTTTT

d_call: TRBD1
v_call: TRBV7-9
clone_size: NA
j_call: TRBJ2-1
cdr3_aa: CASSARDRGANEQFF
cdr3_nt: TGTGCCAGCAGCGCCCGGGACAGGGGTGCCAATGAGCAGTTCTTC

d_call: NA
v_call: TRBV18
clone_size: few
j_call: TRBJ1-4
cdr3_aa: CASSPFATNEKLFF
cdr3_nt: TGTGCCAGCTCACCATTCGCAACTAATGAAAAACTGTTTTTT

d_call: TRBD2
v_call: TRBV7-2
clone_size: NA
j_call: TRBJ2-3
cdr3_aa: CASSAIAGGNTDTQYF
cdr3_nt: TGTGCCAGCAGCGCCATAGCGGGGGGGAACACAGATACGCAGTATTTT

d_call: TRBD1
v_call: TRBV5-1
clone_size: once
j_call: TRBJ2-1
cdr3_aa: CASSLGQGVSYNEQFF
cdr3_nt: TGCGCCAGCAGCTTGGGACAGGGTGTATCCTACAATGAGCAGTTCTTC

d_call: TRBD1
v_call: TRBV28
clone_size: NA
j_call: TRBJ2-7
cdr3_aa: CASSSSGTGLSNEQYF
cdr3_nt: TGTGCCAGCAGTTCCTCTGGGACAGGGTTATCCAACGAGCAGTACTTC

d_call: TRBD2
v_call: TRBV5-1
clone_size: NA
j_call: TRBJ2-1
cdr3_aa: CASSLAASGRMYNEQFF
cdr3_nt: TGCGCCAGCAGCTTGGCGGCTAGCGGGAGAATGTACAATGAGCAGTTCTTC

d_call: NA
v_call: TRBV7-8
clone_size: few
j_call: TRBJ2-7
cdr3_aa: CASSWGGGTYEQYF
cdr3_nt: TGTGCCAGCAGCTGGGGCGGGGGCACCTACGAGCAGTACTTC

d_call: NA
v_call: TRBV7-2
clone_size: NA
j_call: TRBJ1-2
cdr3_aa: CASSSTVGYGYTF
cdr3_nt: TGTGCCAGCAGCTCGACAGTGGGCTATGGCTACACCTTC

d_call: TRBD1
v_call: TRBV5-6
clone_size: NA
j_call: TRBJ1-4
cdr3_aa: CASSPVDRGDEKLFF
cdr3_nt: TGTGCCAGCAGCCCAGTCGACAGGGGGGATGAAAAACTGTTTTTT

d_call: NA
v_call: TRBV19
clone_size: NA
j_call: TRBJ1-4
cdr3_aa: CASRPLEGTNEKLFF
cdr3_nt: TGTGCCAGTAGACCCCTGGAGGGAACTAATGAAAAACTGTTTTTT

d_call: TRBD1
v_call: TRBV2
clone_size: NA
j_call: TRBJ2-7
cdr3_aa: CAIPRDRASYEQYF
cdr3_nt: TGTGCCATCCCCCGGGACAGGGCCTCCTACGAGCAGTACTTC

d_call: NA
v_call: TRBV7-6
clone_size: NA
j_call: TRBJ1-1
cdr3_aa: CASSLGQGPTEAFF
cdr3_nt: TGTGCCAGCAGCTTAGGTCAGGGGCCCACTGAAGCTTTCTTT

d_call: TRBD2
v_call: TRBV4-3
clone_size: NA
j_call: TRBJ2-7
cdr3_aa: CASSQDSSGYEQYF
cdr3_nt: TGCGCCAGCAGCCAAGATTCTAGCGGCTACGAGCAGTACTTC

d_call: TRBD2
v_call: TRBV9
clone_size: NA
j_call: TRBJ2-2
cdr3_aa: CASSPPGRGAAGELFF
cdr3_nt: TGTGCCAGCAGCCCCCCCGGGCGGGGGGCGGCCGGGGAGCTGTTTTTT

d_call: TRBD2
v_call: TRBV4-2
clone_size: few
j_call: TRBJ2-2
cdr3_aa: CASSQELAVGTGELFF
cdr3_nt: TGTGCCAGCAGCCAAGAACTAGCGGTCGGAACCGGGGAGCTGTTTTTT

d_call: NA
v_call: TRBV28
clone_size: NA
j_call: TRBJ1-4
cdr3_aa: CASRYGRRNEKLFF
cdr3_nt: TGTGCCAGCAGATACGGACGGAGGAATGAAAAACTGTTTTTT

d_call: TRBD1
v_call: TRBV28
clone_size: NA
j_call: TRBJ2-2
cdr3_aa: CASSEGFDRDLNTGELFF
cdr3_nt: TGTGCCAGCAGTGAGGGATTCGACAGGGACCTGAACACCGGGGAGCTGTTTTTT

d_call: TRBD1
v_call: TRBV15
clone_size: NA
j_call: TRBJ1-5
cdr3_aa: CATRTGGGNQPQHF
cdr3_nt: TGTGCCACCAGGACAGGGGGGGGCAATCAGCCCCAGCATTTT

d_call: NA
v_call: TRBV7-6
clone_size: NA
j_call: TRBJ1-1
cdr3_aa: CASSPRGENTEAFF
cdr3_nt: TGTGCCAGCAGCCCCCGAGGTGAGAACACTGAAGCTTTCTTT

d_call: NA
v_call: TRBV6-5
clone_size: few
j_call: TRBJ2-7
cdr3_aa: CASSYSWTTLSYEQYF
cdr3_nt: TGTGCCAGCAGTTACTCTTGGACAACACTCTCCTACGAGCAGTACTTC

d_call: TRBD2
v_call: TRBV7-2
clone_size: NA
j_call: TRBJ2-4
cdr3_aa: CASSPEGAGGASKNIQYF
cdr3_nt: TGTGCCAGCAGCCCCGAGGGTGCGGGAGGTGCATCCAAAAACATTCAGTACTTC

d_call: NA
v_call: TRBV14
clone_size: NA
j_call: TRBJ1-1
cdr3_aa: CASRPWEDTEAFF
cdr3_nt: TGTGCCAGCAGGCCCTGGGAGGACACTGAAGCTTTCTTT

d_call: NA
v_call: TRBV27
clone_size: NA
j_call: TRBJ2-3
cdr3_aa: CASSLLPGGHTDTQYF
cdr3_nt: TGTGCCAGCAGTTTATTACCGGGGGGCCACACAGATACGCAGTATTTT

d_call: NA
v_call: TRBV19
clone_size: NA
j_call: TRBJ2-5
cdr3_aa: CASNGGVQETQYF
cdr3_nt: TGTGCCAGTAACGGCGGGGTCCAAGAGACCCAGTACTTC

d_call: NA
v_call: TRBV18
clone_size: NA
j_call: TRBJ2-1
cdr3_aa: CASSPDREQFF
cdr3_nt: TGTGCCAGCTCACCCGACAGGGAGCAGTTCTTC

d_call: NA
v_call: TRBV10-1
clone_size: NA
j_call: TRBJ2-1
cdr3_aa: CASSDYKGGGPYNEQFF
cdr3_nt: TGCGCCAGCAGTGACTACAAAGGGGGGGGGCCTTACAATGAGCAGTTCTTC

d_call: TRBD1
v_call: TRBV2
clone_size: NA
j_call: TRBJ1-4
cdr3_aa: CASSTGSRTGEEKLFF
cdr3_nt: TGTGCCAGCAGTACAGGCTCCAGGACAGGGGAAGAAAAACTGTTTTTT

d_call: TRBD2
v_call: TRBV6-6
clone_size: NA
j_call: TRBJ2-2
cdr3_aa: CASRGRAAGELFF
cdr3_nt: TGTGCCAGCAGAGGGAGGGCCGCCGGGGAGCTGTTTTTT

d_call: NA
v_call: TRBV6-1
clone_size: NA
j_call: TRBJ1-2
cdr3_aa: CASSDMGINYGYTF
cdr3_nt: TGTGCCAGCAGTGACATGGGCATAAACTATGGCTACACCTTC

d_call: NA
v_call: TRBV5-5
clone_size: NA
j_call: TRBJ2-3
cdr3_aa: CASSFGGSADTQYF
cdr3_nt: TGTGCCAGCAGCTTCGGTGGGAGTGCAGATACGCAGTATTTT

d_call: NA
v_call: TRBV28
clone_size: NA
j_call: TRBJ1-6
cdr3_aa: CASSGGAGKNSPLHF
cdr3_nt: TGTGCCAGCAGCGGAGGGGCAGGGAAGAATTCACCCCTCCACTTT

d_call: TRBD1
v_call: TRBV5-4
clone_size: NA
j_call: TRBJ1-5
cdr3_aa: CASTFGTGLKQPQHF
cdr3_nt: TGTGCCAGCACCTTTGGGACAGGGCTGAAACAGCCCCAGCATTTT

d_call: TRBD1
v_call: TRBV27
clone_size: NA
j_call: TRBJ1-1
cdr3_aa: CASSTWTGGWPTEAFF
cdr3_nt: TGTGCCAGCAGTACCTGGACAGGAGGATGGCCCACTGAAGCTTTCTTT

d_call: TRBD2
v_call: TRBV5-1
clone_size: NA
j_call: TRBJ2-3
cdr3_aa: CASSLKRERSDTQYF
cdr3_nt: TGCGCCAGCAGCTTGAAGCGGGAGAGGTCAGATACGCAGTATTTT

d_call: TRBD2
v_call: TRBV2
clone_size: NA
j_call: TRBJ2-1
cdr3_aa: CASKDRLAGLYNEQFF
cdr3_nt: TGTGCCAGCAAGGACCGACTAGCGGGCCTCTACAATGAGCAGTTCTTC

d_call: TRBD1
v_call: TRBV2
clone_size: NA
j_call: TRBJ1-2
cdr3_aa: CASRQGVHDYTF
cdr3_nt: TGTGCCAGCAGACAGGGGGTCCATGACTACACCTTC

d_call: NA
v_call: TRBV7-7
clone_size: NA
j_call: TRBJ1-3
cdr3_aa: CASSWGRPGVGNTIYF
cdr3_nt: TGTGCCAGCAGCTGGGGCCGGCCGGGTGTTGGAAACACCATATATTTT

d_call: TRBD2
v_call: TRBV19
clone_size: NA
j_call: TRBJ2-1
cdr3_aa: CASSIGLAGLLYNEQFF
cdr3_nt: TGTGCCAGTAGTATAGGGCTAGCGGGGCTACTCTACAATGAGCAGTTCTTC

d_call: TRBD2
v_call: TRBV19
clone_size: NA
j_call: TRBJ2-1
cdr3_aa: CASSDKRLARDNEQFF
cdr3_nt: TGTGCCAGTAGTGACAAGAGACTAGCGCGGGACAATGAGCAGTTCTTC

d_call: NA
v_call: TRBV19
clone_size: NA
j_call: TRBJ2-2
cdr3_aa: CASSSGSPNTGELFF
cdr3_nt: TGTGCCAGTAGTAGCGGGTCCCCGAACACCGGGGAGCTGTTTTTT

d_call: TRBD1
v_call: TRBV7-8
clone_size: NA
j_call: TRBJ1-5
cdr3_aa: CASSLTGDVNQPQHF
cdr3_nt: TGTGCCAGCAGTTTAACAGGGGACGTCAATCAGCCCCAGCATTTT

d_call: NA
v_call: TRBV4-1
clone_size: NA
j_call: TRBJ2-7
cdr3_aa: CASSQMLQGVAYEQYF
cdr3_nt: TGCGCCAGCAGCCAGATGCTCCAGGGCGTTGCCTACGAGCAGTACTTC

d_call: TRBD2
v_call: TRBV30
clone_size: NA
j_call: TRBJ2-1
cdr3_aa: CAWTPGTSAYNEQFF
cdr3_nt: TGTGCCTGGACACCCGGGACTAGCGCCTACAATGAGCAGTTCTTC

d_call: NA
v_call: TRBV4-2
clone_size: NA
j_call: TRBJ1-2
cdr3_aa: CASSQTQDANYGYTF
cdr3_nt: TGTGCCAGCAGCCAAACGCAGGATGCTAACTATGGCTACACCTTC

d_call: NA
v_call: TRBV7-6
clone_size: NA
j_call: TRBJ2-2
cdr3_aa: CASIKTGNTGELFF
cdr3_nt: TGTGCCAGCATCAAGACAGGGAACACCGGGGAGCTGTTTTTT

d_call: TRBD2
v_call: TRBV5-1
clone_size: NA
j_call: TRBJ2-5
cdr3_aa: CASSLEGSGREETQYF
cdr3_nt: TGCGCCAGCAGCTTGGAGGGGTCAGGGAGGGAAGAGACCCAGTACTTC